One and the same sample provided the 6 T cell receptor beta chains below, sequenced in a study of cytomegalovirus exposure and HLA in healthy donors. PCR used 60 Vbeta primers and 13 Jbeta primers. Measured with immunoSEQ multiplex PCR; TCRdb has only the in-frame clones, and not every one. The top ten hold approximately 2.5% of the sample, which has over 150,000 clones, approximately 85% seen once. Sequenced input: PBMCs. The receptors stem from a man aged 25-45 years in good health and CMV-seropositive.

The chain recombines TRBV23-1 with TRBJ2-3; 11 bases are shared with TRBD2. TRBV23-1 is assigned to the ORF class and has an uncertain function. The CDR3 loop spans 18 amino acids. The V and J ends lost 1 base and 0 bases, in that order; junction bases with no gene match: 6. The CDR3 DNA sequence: TGCGCCAGCAGTCAATTGGAGACTAGCGGGAATAGCACAGATACGCAGTATTTT. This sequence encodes CASSQLETSGNSTDTQYF.

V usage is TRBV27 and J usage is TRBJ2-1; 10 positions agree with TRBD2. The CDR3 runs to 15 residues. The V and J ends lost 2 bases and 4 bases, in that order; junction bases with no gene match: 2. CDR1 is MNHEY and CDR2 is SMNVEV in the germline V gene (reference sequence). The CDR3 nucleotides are TGTGCCAGCAGTTTACTAGCGGGAGTATACAATGAGCAGTTCTTC. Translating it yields CASSLLAGVYNEQFF.

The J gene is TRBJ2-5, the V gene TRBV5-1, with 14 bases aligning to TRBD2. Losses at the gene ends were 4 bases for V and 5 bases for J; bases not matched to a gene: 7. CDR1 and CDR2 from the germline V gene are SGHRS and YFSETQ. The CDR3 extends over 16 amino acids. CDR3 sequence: CASSHGTSGSLETQYF. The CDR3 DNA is TGCGCCAGCAGCCACGGGACTAGCGGGAGCCTCGAGACCCAGTACTTC. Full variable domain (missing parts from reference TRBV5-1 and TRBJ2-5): KAGVTQTPRYLIKTRGQQVTLSCSPISGHRSVSWYQQTPGQGLQFLFEYFSETQRNKGNFPGRFSGRQFSNSRSEMNVSTLELGDSALYLCASSHGTSGSLETQYFGPGTRLLVL.

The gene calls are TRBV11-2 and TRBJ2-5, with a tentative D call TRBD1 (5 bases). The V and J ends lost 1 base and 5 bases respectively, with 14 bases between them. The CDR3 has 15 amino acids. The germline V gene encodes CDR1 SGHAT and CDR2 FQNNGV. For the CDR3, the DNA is TGTGCCAGCAGCTTAGTCGGAGAAAAGGGGGAGACCCAGTACTTC. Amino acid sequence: CASSLVGEKGETQYF. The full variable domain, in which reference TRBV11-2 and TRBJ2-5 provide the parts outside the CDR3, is EAGVAQSPRYKIIEKRQSVAFWCNPISGHATLYWYQQILGQGPKLLIQFQNNGVVDDSQLPKDRFSAERLKGVDSTLKIQPAKLEDSAVYLCASSLVGEKGETQYFGPGTRLLVL.

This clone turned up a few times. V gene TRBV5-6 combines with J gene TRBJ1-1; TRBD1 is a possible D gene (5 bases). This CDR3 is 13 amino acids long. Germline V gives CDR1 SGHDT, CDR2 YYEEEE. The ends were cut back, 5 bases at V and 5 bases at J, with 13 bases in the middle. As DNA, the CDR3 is TGTGCCAGCAGTCGGGGGGGTTGGACTGAAGCTTTCTTT. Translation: CASSRGGWTEAFF. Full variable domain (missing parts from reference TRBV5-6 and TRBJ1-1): DAGVTQSPTHLIKTRGQQVTLRCSPKSGHDTVSWYQQALGQGPQFIFQYYEEEERQRGNFPDRFSGHQFPNYSSELNVNALLLGDSALYLCASSRGGWTEAFFGQGTRLTVV.

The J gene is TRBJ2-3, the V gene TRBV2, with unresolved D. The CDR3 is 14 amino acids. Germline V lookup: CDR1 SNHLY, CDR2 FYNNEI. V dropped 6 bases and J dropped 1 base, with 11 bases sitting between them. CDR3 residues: CASRQYLGTDTQYF. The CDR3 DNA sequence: TGTGCCAGCAGGCAATATCTAGGCACAGATACGCAGTATTTT.